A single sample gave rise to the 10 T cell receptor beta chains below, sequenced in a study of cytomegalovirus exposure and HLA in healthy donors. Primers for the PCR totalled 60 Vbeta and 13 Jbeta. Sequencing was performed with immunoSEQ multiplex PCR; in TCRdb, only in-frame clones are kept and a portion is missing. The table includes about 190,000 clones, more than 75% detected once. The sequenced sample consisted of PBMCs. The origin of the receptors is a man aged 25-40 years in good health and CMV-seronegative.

CDR3 region: CASRGATQYF. CDR3 coding DNA: TGTGCCAGCAGAGGAGCGACCCAGTACTTC. The chain has TRBV6-1 and TRBJ2-5; unclear D gene. Germline CDR1 reads MNHNS; CDR2 reads SASEGT. The CDR3 covers 10 residues. Trimming removed 6 bases from V and 7 bases from J, with 6 bases in between.

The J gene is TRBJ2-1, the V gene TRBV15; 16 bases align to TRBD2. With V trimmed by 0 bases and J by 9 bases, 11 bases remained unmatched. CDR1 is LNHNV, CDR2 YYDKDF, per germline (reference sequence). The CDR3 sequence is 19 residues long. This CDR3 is CATSRDLTSGTSGRGEQFF. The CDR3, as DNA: TGTGCCACCAGCAGAGATCTGACCTCCGGGACTAGCGGGAGGGGTGAGCAGTTCTTC.

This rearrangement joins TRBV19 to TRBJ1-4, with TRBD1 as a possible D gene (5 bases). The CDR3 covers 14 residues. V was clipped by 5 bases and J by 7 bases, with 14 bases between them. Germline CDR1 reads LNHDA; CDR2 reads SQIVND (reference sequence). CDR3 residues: CASSEAGRGEKLFF. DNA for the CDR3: TGTGCCAGTAGTGAAGCGGGGAGGGGTGAAAAACTGTTTTTT. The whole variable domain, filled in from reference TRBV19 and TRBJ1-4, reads DGGITQSPKYLFRKEGQNVTLSCEQNLNHDAMYWYRQDPGQGLRLIYYSQIVNDFQKGDIAEGYSVSREKKESFPLTVTSAQKNPTAFYLCASSEAGRGEKLFFGSGTQLSVL.

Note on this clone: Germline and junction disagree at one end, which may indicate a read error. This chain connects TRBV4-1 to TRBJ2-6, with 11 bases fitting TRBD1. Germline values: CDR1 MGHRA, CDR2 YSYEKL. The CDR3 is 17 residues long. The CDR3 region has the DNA TGCGCCAGCGGTCGGGGACAGGGGGGCTCTGGGGCCAACGGCCTGACTTTC. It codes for CASGRGQGGSGANGLTF.

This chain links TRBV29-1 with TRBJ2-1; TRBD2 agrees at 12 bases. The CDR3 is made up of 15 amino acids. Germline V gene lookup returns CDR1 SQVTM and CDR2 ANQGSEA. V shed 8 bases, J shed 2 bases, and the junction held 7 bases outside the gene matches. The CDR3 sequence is CSTNGLAGTYNEQFF. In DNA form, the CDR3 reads TGCAGCACCAACGGACTAGCGGGGACCTACAATGAGCAGTTCTTC.

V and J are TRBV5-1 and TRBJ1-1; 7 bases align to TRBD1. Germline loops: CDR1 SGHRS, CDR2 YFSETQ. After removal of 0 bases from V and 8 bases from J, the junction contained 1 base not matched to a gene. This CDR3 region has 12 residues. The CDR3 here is CASSLEGGEAFF. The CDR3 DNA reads TGCGCCAGCAGCTTGGAAGGGGGCGAAGCTTTCTTT.

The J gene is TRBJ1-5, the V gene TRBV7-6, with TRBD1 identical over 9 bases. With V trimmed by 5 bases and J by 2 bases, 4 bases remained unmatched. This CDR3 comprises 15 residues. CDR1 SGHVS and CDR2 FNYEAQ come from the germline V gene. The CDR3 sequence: CASSLRTGGNQPQHF. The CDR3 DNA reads TGTGCCAGCAGCCTCAGGACAGGGGGCAATCAGCCCCAGCATTTT.

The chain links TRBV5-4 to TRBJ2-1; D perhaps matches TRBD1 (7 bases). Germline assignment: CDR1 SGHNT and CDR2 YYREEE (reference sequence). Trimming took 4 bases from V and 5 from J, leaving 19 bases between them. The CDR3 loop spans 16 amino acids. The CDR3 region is CASSPPRDRINNEQFF. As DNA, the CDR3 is TGTGCCAGCAGCCCGCCGCGGGACAGAATTAACAATGAGCAGTTCTTC.

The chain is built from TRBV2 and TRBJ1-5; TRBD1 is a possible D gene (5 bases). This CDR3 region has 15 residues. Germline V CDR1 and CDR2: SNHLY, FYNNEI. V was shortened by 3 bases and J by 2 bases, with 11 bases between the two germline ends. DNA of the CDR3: TGTGCCAGCAGTGAGGACATGGTGGGCAATCAGCCCCAGCATTTT. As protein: CASSEDMVGNQPQHF.

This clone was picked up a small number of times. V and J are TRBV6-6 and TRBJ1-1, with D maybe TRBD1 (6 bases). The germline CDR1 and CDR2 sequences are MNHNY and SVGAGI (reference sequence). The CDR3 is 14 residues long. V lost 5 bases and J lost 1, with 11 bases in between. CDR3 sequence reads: CASSLHRENTEAFF. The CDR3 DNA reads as TGTGCCAGCAGTCTGCACAGGGAGAACACTGAAGCTTTCTTT.